These T cell receptor beta chains were read from a single sample in a study of blood T cell repertoires in COVID-19. Assay used: immunoSEQ multiplex PCR; TCRdb lists only in-frame clones, some missing. The repertoire holds approximately 380,000 clones, with roughly nine tenths as singletons. The sequencing input was PBMCs or T cells enriched from blood (not recorded which). The receptors stem from a woman aged 40 to 55 who had been exposed to COVID-19. CDR3s leave out the opening cysteine and the closing phenylalanine or tryptophan.

cdr3_length,v_call,j_call,cdr3_aa
12,TRBV19,TRBJ2-5,ASSPTVRSETQY
15,TRBV5-6,TRBJ2-1,ASSLDSGGAVTVEQF
13,TRBV18,TRBJ1-1,ASSPRTVMNTEAF
14,TRBV6-6,TRBJ1-1,ASSYGTDPRNTEAF
12,TRBV5-6,TRBJ1-5,ASSFGQGRQPQH
11,TRBV5-4,TRBJ1-2,ASSRTGAYGYT
11,TRBV29-1,TRBJ1-2,SVPRDRLYGYT
16,TRBV4-2,TRBJ2-7,ASSQVAPVAGGYYEQY
13,TRBV27,TRBJ2-7,ASSVYGGGSYEQY
13,TRBV27,TRBJ1-1,ASRPGQGRRTEAF
12,TRBV5-4,TRBJ2-1,ATGRLAGHNEQF
11,TRBV12-3/TRBV12-4,TRBJ1-1,ASRNRGGTEAF
13,TRBV5-1,TRBJ2-2,ASSSTTSGARELF
12,TRBV6-5,TRBJ1-1,ASTLTGVNTEAF
13,TRBV5-8,TRBJ2-1,ASSEGLAAYNEQF
12,TRBV6-5,TRBJ1-6,ASSFQGINSPLH
12,TRBV5-1,TRBJ1-6,ASTLDRGSSPLH
13,TRBV7-2,TRBJ2-5,ASSLFRGSQETQY
14,TRBV24-1,TRBJ2-6,ATSQSGDSGANVLT
12,TRBV30,TRBJ1-3,AWSVAAAGNTIY
16,TRBV4-3,TRBJ2-2,ASSQGGLAGANTGELF
16,TRBV15,TRBJ1-5,ATSRGEGEPLSNQPQH
14,TRBV24-1,TRBJ2-1,ATSDLSGGRHHPQF
11,TRBV7-9,TRBJ1-1,ASSQVMNTEAF
17,TRBV7-3,TRBJ2-1,ASRPVSGLAGGFYNEQF
14,TRBV5-8,TRBJ1-5,ASSTGQGLGNQPQH
13,TRBV11-2,TRBJ1-2,ASSLGGTGLYGYT
13,TRBV5-8,TRBJ2-2,ASSLFTGGTGELF
13,TRBV2,TRBJ1-1,ANLSGTGVFTEAF
13,TRBV6-5,TRBJ1-3,ASSPRGSSGNTIY
11,TRBV6-5,TRBJ1-4,ASTRAGVEKLF
13,TRBV14,TRBJ1-2,ASSQVLGDPGGYT
15,TRBV14,TRBJ1-6,ASSQGDRAGYNSPLH
14,TRBV13,TRBJ1-2,ASSLGVIIGGYGYT
13,TRBV11-3,TRBJ1-3,ASSPDRTSGNTIY
17,TRBV5-1,TRBJ2-7,ASSFESGTSGFSSYEQY
12,TRBV6-5,TRBJ1-6,ASSYSGRDSPLH